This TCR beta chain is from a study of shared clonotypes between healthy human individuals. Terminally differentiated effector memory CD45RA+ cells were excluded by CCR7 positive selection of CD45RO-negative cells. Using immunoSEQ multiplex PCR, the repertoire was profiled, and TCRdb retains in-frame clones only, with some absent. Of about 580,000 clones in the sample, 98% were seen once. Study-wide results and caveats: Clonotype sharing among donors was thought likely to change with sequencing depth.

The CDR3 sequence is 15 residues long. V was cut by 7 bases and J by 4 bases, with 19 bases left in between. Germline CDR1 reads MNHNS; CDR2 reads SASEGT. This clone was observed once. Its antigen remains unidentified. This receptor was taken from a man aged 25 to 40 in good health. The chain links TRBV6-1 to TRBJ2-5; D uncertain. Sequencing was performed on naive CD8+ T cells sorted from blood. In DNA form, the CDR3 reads TGTGCCAGCATTGTTTACCCCCCCCGCGTAGAGACCCAGTACTTC. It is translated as CASIVYPPRVETQYF.